This T cell receptor beta chain is from a study of CD8 T cells in Susac syndrome. Study-wide results and caveats: Acknowledgment was made by the study that its TCR sequencing and HLA analysis involved a relatively small number of individuals. Clonal expansion was not observed in the Susac syndrome CD4+ T cell repertoires.

Concerning this clonotype: Its specificity is not known.

RNA amounts of 0.5 to 1 ug underwent reverse transcription with random hexamers. Multiplex PCR with immunoSEQ amplified the TCR beta CDR3 across 54 Vbeta and 13 Jbeta. From the immunoSEQ multiplex PCR reads, TCRdb called clonotypes with MiXCR, one entry per CDR3 protein. The table lists roughly 190,000 distinct CDR3 sequences, about 94% of them singletons. TEMRA cells were FACS-enriched, unlike CD8+ and CD4+ T cells, which were negatively isolated. The CDR3 sequence is 16 residues long. V shed 1 base and J 9 bases; nucleotides not matched to a gene: 10. CDR1 is SGHDN and CDR2 is FVKESK in the germline V gene.

The rearrangement uses TRBV14 and TRBJ2-3; the match to TRBD2 covers 10 bases. Material: CD4+ T cells from PBMCs. The sequence derives from a human donor with Susac syndrome. DNA for the CDR3: TGTGCCAGCAGCCAAGCTCTAGCGGGGGCCGCTAGGACGCAGTATTTT. Residues: CASSQALAGAARTQYF.